This TCR beta chain was observed in a study of T cells expressing NK-cell markers. Study-wide background: Seven HCMV-seropositive donors and one seronegative donor made up the eight sequenced donors. Study observations and caveats: Of CD8+ T cells, 1.0-7.0% belonged to dominant NKG2C+ clonotypes in 5 to 7 donors.

Per the germline V gene, CDR1 is SGHTA and CDR2 is FQGNSA. There are 16 residues in the CDR3. TCRdb derives one entry per CDR3 protein from the 5' RACE reads, leaving out DNA. The sample holds approximately 440,000 distinct CDR3 sequences. On this clonotype: Antigen specificity is unknown.

The sequencing input was blood T cells: a sorted CD56 or NKG2C T cell subset, CD4+ or CD8+ T cells, or bulk PBMC T cells (not recorded which). The sequence was collected from a woman aged 45-65 years in good health. V is TRBV7-2 and J is TRBJ2-1; lacking DNA, the TRBD1 call made by TCRdb goes unchecked. This CDR3 is CASSLAGTVSYNEQFF.